These 29 T cell receptor beta chains came from one sample sequenced in a study of T-cell memory formation after mild COVID-19. A single record per CDR3 protein comes from TCRdb applying MiXCR to the 5' RACE reads. This repertoire shows 550,000 to 600,000 distinct CDR3 sequences, 15% to 20% found once; its top ten account for roughly 7.8%. Sequenced sample: PBMCs or a T cell subset sorted from them (not recorded which). The receptors shown here come from an adult woman who had mild COVID-19 (a few samples of this study predate the infection). Cell type and time point are not known.

The chain carries TRBV6-5 and TRBJ1-3; TRBD1 is a possible D gene (6 bases). Looked up from germline, CDR1 is MNHEY and CDR2 is SVGAGI. Deletions cut 6 bases from V and 2 bases from J, with 17 bases between. The CDR3 loop spans 16 amino acids. As DNA, the CDR3 is TGTGCCAGCAGCTATGGGACACCCACTACTGGAAACACCATATATTTT. Translating it yields CASSYGTPTTGNTIYF.

This clonotype was counted a few times. The J gene is TRBJ2-3, the V gene TRBV6-2 or TRBV6-3; 12 bases match TRBD2. The CDR3 runs 18 residues. V was clipped by 6 bases and J by 2 bases; unmatched bases: 12. Looked up from germline, CDR1 is MNHEY and CDR2 is SVGEGT. As DNA, the CDR3 is TGTGCCAGCAGGGCCCGCGGACTAGCGGGACTCTCCACAGATACGCAGTATTTT. Translating it yields CASRARGLAGLSTDTQYF.

The chain links TRBV5-1 to TRBJ2-3; a possible D gene is TRBD1 (6 bases). Trimming took 5 bases from V and 1 from J, leaving 11 bases between them. Germline V gene sequence: CDR1 SGHRS, CDR2 YFSETQ. This CDR3 region has 14 residues. The CDR3 loop reads CASRVQGGTDTQYF. Written as DNA, the CDR3 is TGCGCCAGCAGAGTACAGGGCGGCACAGATACGCAGTATTTT.

The chain recombines TRBV30 with TRBJ1-1, with 9 bases aligning to TRBD1. V shed 2 bases, J shed 1 base, and the junction held 8 bases outside the gene matches. This CDR3 spans 16 amino acids. The germline CDR1 and CDR2 sequences are GTSNPN and SVGIG (reference sequence). CDR3 sequence: CAWSPLGDRANTEAFF. For the CDR3, the DNA is TGTGCCTGGAGTCCACTAGGGGACAGGGCGAACACTGAAGCTTTCTTT. The full variable domain, its missing parts supplied by reference TRBV30 and TRBJ1-1, is SQTIHQWPATLVQPVGSPLSLECTVEGTSNPNLYWYRQAAGRGLQLLFYSVGIGQISSEVPQNLSASRPQDRQFILSSKKLLLSDSGFYLCAWSPLGDRANTEAFFGQGTRLTVV.

The rearrangement uses TRBV12-3 or TRBV12-4 and TRBJ2-3; 8 bases line up with TRBD2. CDR3 length: 16 residues. V lost 6 bases to trimming and J lost 1 base; unmatched junction nucleotides: 9. Here the CDR3 reads CASSHTSGSGTDTQYF. The CDR3 DNA reads as TGTGCCAGCAGCCATACGAGCGGGAGTGGCACAGATACGCAGTATTTT.

This clonotype was counted many times. The rearrangement links TRBV7-9 to TRBJ2-6; D is possibly TRBD2 (6 bases). This CDR3 spans 14 amino acids. Per germline, CDR1 SEHNR and CDR2 FQNEAQ (reference sequence). V was pared by 5 bases and J by 2 bases, with 7 bases between. For the CDR3, the DNA is TGTGCCAGCAGCCCGGGGGCTGGGGCCAACGTCCTGACTTTC. Amino acid sequence: CASSPGAGANVLTF. The full variable domain, rest sourced from reference TRBV7-9 and TRBJ2-6, is DTGVSQNPRHKITKRGQNVTFRCDPISEHNRLYWYRQTLGQGPEFLTYFQNEAQLEKSRLLSDRFSAERPKGSFSTLEIQRTEQGDSAMYLCASSPGAGANVLTFGAGSRLTVL.

Concerning this clonotype: One end of the junction varies from germline; a read error may be responsible. The chain has TRBV4-3 and TRBJ2-5; 7 nucleotides match TRBD2. The germline gives CDR1 LGHNA, CDR2 YSLEER. This CDR3 is 15 amino acids long. The CDR3: CASSEENAGVETQYF. For the CDR3, the DNA is TGCGCCAGCAGCGAAGAAAACGCGGGAGTAGAGACCCAGTACTTC.

This clonotype has more than one count but fewer than ten. The J gene is TRBJ2-3, the V gene TRBV7-2, with TRBD2 matching over 9 bases. The V and J ends lost 0 bases and 5 bases, in that order; junction bases with no gene match: 9. Germline V gene sequence: CDR1 SGHTA, CDR2 FQGNSA. The CDR3 is 17 residues long. The DNA of the CDR3 is TGTGCCAGCAGCTTAGCGCCGAGCGGGGGGCGGGGAGATACGCAGTATTTT. It translates to CASSLAPSGGRGDTQYF.

This clonotype occurred a few times. V and J are TRBV12-3 or TRBV12-4 and TRBJ2-1, with 10 bases fitting TRBD1. The CDR3 extends over 15 amino acids. The J segment lost 12 bases and the V segment lost 4 bases, leaving 12 bases of the junction unmatched. CDR3 in DNA: TGTGCCAGCAGTTCAGCCGGGACAGGGGCTTTCGCGCAGTTCTTC. Its translation: CASSSAGTGAFAQFF.

This clonotype was seen more than once but under ten times. The chain carries TRBV6-1 and TRBJ2-1; D may match TRBD1 or TRBD2 (7 bases each). Between the trimmed V and J ends, which lost 6 bases and 5 bases, there was a span of 29 bases. The CDR3 is 19 amino acids. The germline CDR1 and CDR2 sequences are MNHNS and SASEGT. CDR3 DNA: TGTGCCAGCAGGGACAGGCTGCTGGGCCTGTCTAGCGGTCACAATGAGCAGTTCTTC. Its protein is CASRDRLLGLSSGHNEQFF.

The rearrangement joins TRBV29-1 to TRBJ2-2; D perhaps matches TRBD2 (5 bases). Germline lookup yields CDR1 SQVTM and CDR2 ANQGSEA. V was clipped by 1 base and J by 6 bases, with 9 bases between them. This CDR3 spans 13 amino acids. DNA for the CDR3: TGCAGCGTTGAAGGAGGGTCCCCCGGGGAGCTGTTTTTT. It yields the protein CSVEGGSPGELFF.

This clonotype has only a few counts. The DNA for the CDR3 is TGTGCCAGCAGTTCCGGTACAGGGTTCCACGAGCAGTACTTC. Translation: CASSSGTGFHEQYF. This sequence joins TRBV6-5 and TRBJ2-7; D perhaps matches TRBD1 (6 bases). This CDR3 comprises 14 residues. Germline assignment: CDR1 MNHEY and CDR2 SVGAGI. Trimming took off 4 bases at V and 5 bases at J, with 15 bases between the two ends.

The chain's CDR3 is CASSLNGPSVYSGANVLTF. The DNA for the CDR3 is TGTGCCAGCAGCTTAAATGGTCCTAGTGTTTACTCTGGGGCCAACGTCCTGACTTTC. This chain uses TRBV7-3 with TRBJ2-6, with unresolved D. The germline CDR1 and CDR2 sequences are SGHTA and FQGTGA. Trimming left V 1 base short and J 0 bases short, with 16 bases between. This CDR3 has 19 residues.

The rearrangement uses TRBV9 and TRBJ1-1; TRBD1 might be the D (6 bases). V dropped 4 bases and J dropped 0 bases, with 13 bases sitting between them. Germline CDR1 is SGDLS and CDR2 is YYNGEE. The CDR3 extends over 15 amino acids. CDR3 residues: CASSFQQGMNTEAFF. CDR3 in DNA: TGTGCCAGCAGCTTCCAACAGGGTATGAACACTGAAGCTTTCTTT. The entire variable domain, with the rest obtained from reference TRBV9 and TRBJ1-1, is as follows: DSGVTQTPKHLITATGQRVTLRCSPRSGDLSVYWYQQSLDQGLQFLIQYYNGEERAKGNILERFSAQQFPDLHSELNLSSLELGDSALYFCASSFQQGMNTEAFFGQGTRLTVV.

This clonotype showed up just a few times. The V gene is TRBV29-1, the J gene TRBJ2-2; D might be TRBD1 (5 bases). Trimming took 5 bases from V and 3 from J, leaving 10 bases between them. The CDR3 has 13 amino acids. Germline V CDR1 and CDR2: SQVTM, ANQGSEA. The CDR3 sequence is CSVSGAYTGELFF. The CDR3 nucleotides are TGCAGCGTTTCTGGGGCGTACACCGGGGAGCTGTTTTTT.

The V call is TRBV5-1, the J call TRBJ2-7; possibly TRBD1 or TRBD2 for D (6 bases each). Trimming took off 0 bases at V and 2 bases at J, with 12 bases between the two ends. Germline assignment: CDR1 SGHRS and CDR2 YFSETQ. The CDR3 sequence is 15 residues long. CDR3 sequence reads: CASSLDGGYPYEQYF. CDR3 DNA: TGCGCCAGCAGCTTGGACGGGGGCTACCCCTACGAGCAGTACTTC.

This clonotype turned up a few times. Its ends do not fully match the called genes, so a read error is possible. V and J are TRBV7-9 and TRBJ2-3; a weak D match, TRBD1 (6 bases). This CDR3 is built from 14 residues. Germline assignment: CDR1 SEHNR and CDR2 FQNEAQ (reference sequence). CDR3 DNA sequence: TGTGCCAGCAGCTTAGTGACAGGCACAGATAAGCAGTATTTT. It specifies CASSLVTGTDKQYF.

This sequence joins TRBV12-3 or TRBV12-4 and TRBJ1-1; D is undetermined. Trimming removed 2 bases from V and 3 bases from J, with 10 bases in between. The length of the CDR3 is 14 residues. The CDR3, as DNA: TGTGCCAGCAGTTTATGGGAGGCGGACACTGAAGCTTTCTTT. It is translated as CASSLWEADTEAFF.

CDR3 loop: CATSDLPHGSSYTF. CDR3 DNA sequence: TGTGCCACCAGTGATTTGCCCCACGGATCGAGCTACACCTTC. V and J are TRBV24-1 and TRBJ1-2, with unresolved D. The germline V gene encodes CDR1 KGHDR and CDR2 SFDVKD. This CDR3 has 14 residues. V lost 0 bases, J lost 9 bases, and 13 bases lay in between.

There are a few counts of this clonotype. The chain employs TRBV27 and TRBJ1-2; D uncertain. Trimming cost V 3 bases and J 7 bases, with 12 bases left between them. The CDR3 extends over 13 amino acids. The germline V gene encodes CDR1 MNHEY and CDR2 SMNVEV (reference sequence). CDR3 in DNA: TGTGCCAGCAGTTTCGACGGGGTTGGTGGCTACACCTTC. Translated, it gives CASSFDGVGGYTF.

This clonotype was counted a few times. CDR3 amino acids: CASSRVDRASYEQYF. The CDR3 nucleotides read TGTGCCAGCAGCCGGGTCGACAGGGCATCCTACGAGCAGTACTTC. The V and J genes are TRBV5-6 and TRBJ2-7, with 7 bases fitting TRBD1. CDR1 and CDR2 from the germline V gene are SGHDT and YYEEEE. Trimming took 4 bases from V and 1 from J; bases not matched to a gene: 8. The CDR3 extends over 15 amino acids.

The rearrangement links TRBV29-1 to TRBJ1-4; TRBD1 is a possible D gene (5 bases). Germline CDR1 is SQVTM and CDR2 is ANQGSEA. Trimming took off 4 bases at V and 4 bases at J, with 10 bases between the two ends. The CDR3 extends over 13 amino acids. For the CDR3, the DNA is TGCAGCGTTGCCCGACAGAGTAATGAAAAACTGTTTTTT. Its protein product is CSVARQSNEKLFF.

The rearrangement links TRBV11-3 to TRBJ2-4; D is unclear. This CDR3 is built from 16 residues. Germline V CDR1 and CDR2: SGHNT, YENEEA. The V end was cut by 5 bases, the J end by 0 bases, with 14 bases between. The CDR3 reads CASSPEDGVAKNIQYF. CDR3 sequence (DNA): TGTGCCAGCAGCCCAGAAGATGGGGTAGCCAAAAACATTCAGTACTTC.

In its sample, this clonotype was seen a few times. The CDR3 loop is CASSLEGLAEQFF. The CDR3 bases are TGTGCCAGCAGCTTAGAGGGCCTAGCCGAGCAGTTCTTC. The chain combines TRBV7-2 with TRBJ2-1, with TRBD2 as a possible D gene (5 bases). V was clipped by 1 base and J by 10 bases, with 11 bases between them. The germline V gene encodes CDR1 SGHTA and CDR2 FQGNSA. The CDR3 spans 13 residues.

This clonotype was found a few times. The chain carries TRBV4-2 and TRBJ2-7; D might be TRBD1 (5 bases). Germline V gene data show CDR1 as LGHNA and CDR2 as YNFKEQ. Trimming took 2 bases from V and 3 from J, leaving 14 bases between them. CDR3 length: 15 amino acids. Here the CDR3 DNA reads TGTGCCAGCAGCCAATCACAGGATCCTGACTACGAGCAGTACTTC. Translation gives CASSQSQDPDYEQYF.

The table lists this clonotype with a few counts. V is TRBV5-1 and J is TRBJ2-1; TRBD2 matches at 10 bases. Per the germline V gene, CDR1 is SGHRS and CDR2 is YFSETQ. The CDR3 is made up of 15 amino acids. Trimming at V came to 0 bases and at J to 8 bases, leaving 5 bases not matched to a gene. CDR3 sequence reads: CASSLASGGGDEQFF. The CDR3 DNA sequence: TGCGCCAGCAGCTTGGCTAGCGGGGGAGGCGATGAGCAGTTCTTC.

This clonotype was counted only a few times. This chain connects TRBV6-5 to TRBJ2-1; 11 positions match TRBD2. J gave up 7 bases and V 2 bases, and 7 bases lay outside the gene matches. CDR3 size: 16 residues. Germline V gene data show CDR1 as MNHEY and CDR2 as SVGAGI. The CDR3: CASSYVAGGPGNEQFF. CDR3 coding DNA: TGTGCCAGCAGTTACGTAGCGGGAGGGCCTGGTAATGAGCAGTTCTTC.

The V and J genes are TRBV6-6 and TRBJ2-1; D not certain. This CDR3 region has 13 residues. From germline, CDR1 is MNHNY and CDR2 SVGAGI (reference sequence). V gave up 7 bases and J gave up 7 bases, with 14 bases separating them. The CDR3, as DNA: TGTGCCAGCATGGCGTCCCTCTTGAATGAGCAGTTCTTC. Amino acids: CASMASLLNEQFF.

This clonotype has just a few counts. The rearrangement joins TRBV25-1 to TRBJ1-6; no reliable D call. Trimming stripped 3 bases from V and 6 bases from J, with 15 bases between. CDR3 length: 16 residues. CDR1 is MGHDK and CDR2 is SYGVNS in the germline V gene. The CDR3: CASSESTHYVNSPLHF. For the CDR3, the DNA is TGTGCCAGCAGTGAGAGCACTCACTACGTTAATTCACCCCTCCACTTT.